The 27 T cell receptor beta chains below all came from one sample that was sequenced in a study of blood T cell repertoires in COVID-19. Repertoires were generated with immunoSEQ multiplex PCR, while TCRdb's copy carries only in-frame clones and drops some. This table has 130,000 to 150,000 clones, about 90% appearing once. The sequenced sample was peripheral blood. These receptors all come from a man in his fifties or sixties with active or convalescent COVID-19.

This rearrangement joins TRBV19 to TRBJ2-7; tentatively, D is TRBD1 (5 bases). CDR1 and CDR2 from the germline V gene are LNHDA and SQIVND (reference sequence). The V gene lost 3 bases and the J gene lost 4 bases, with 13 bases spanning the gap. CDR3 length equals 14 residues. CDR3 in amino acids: CASSMSGLQYEQYF. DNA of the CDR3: TGTGCCAGTAGTATGTCAGGGCTCCAATACGAGCAGTACTTC.

Here the CDR3 reads CSVVTGGNYEQYF. In DNA form, the CDR3 reads TGCAGCGTTGTCACAGGGGGCAACTACGAGCAGTACTTC. The V call is TRBV29-1, the J call TRBJ2-7; 9 positions agree with TRBD1. Germline loops: CDR1 SQVTM, CDR2 ANQGSEA. The CDR3 is 13 amino acids. The V segment lost 4 bases and the J segment 3 bases; nucleotides outside the gene matches: 4.

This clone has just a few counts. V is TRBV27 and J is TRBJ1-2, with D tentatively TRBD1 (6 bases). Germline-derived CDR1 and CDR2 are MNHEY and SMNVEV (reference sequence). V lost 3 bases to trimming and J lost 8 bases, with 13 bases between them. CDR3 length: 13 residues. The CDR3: CASSLNRDSGYTF. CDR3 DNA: TGTGCCAGCAGTTTGAACAGGGATTCCGGCTACACCTTC.

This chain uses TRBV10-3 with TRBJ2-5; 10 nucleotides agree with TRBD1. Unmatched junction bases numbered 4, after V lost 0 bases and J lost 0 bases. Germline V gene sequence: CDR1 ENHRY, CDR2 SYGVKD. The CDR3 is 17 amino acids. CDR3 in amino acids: CAISESMGQGYQETQYF. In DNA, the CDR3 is TGTGCCATCAGTGAGTCGATGGGACAGGGGTACCAAGAGACCCAGTACTTC.

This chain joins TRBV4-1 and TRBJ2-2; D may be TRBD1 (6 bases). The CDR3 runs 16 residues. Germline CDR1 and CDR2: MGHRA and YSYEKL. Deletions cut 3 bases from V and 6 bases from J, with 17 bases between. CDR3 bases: TGCGCCAGCAGCCAGGCAACAGGGATAGTGGCCGGGGAGCTGTTTTTT. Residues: CASSQATGIVAGELFF.

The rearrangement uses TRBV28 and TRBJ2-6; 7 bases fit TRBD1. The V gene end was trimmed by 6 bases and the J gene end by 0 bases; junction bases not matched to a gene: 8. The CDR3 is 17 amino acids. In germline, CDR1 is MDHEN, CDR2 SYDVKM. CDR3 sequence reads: CASRPGTARSGANVLTF. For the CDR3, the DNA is TGTGCCAGCAGGCCCGGGACAGCTCGCTCTGGGGCCAACGTCCTGACTTTC.

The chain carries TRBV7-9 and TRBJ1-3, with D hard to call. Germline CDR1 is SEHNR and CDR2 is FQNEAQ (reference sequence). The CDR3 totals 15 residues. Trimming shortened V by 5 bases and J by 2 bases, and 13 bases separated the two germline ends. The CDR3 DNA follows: TGTGCCAGCAGCGCACAACAGTCGACTGGAAACACCATATATTTT. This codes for CASSAQQSTGNTIYF.

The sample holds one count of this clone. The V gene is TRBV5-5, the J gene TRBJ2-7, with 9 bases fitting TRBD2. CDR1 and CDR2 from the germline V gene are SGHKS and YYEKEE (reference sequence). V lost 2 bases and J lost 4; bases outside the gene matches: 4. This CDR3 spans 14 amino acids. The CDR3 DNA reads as TGTGCCAGCAGCTTCCCGAGCGGGGGGTACGAGCAGTACTTC. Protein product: CASSFPSGGYEQYF.

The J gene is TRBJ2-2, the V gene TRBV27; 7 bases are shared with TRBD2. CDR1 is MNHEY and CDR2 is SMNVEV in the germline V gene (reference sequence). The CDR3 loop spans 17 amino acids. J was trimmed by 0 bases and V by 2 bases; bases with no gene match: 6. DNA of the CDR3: TGTGCCAGCAGTTTACTAGCGGTCTTAGCGAACACCGGGGAGCTGTTTTTT. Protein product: CASSLLAVLANTGELFF.

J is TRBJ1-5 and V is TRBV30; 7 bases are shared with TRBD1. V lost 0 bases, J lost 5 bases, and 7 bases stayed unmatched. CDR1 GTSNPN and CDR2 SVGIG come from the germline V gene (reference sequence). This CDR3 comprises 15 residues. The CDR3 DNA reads TGTGCCTGGAGTGTACCGACAGGGTACGATCAGCCCCAGCATTTT. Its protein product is CAWSVPTGYDQPQHF.

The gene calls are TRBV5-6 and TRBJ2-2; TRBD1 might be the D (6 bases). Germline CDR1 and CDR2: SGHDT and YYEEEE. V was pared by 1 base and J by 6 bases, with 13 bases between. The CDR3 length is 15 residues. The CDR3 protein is CASSLWQGIPGELFF. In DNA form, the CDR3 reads TGTGCCAGCAGCTTGTGGCAGGGGATCCCCGGGGAGCTGTTTTTT.

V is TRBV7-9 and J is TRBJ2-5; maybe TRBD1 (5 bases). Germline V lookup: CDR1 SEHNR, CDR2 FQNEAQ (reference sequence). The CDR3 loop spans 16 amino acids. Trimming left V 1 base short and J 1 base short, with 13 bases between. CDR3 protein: CASSLGGQGLQETQYF. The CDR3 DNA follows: TGTGCCAGCAGCTTAGGAGGTCAGGGCCTCCAAGAGACCCAGTACTTC.

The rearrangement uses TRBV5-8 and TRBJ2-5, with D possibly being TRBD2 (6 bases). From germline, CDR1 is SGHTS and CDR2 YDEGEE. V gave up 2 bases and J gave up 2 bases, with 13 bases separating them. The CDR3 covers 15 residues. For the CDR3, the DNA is TGTGCCAGCAGCTTTGGGGGGACGCCACAAGAGACCCAGTACTTC. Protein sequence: CASSFGGTPQETQYF.

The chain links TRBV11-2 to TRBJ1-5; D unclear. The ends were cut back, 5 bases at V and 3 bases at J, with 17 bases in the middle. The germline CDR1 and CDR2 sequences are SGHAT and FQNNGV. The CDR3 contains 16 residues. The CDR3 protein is CASSPAGSTFNQPQHF. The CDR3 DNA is TGTGCCAGCAGCCCAGCGGGATCAACCTTCAATCAGCCCCAGCATTTT.

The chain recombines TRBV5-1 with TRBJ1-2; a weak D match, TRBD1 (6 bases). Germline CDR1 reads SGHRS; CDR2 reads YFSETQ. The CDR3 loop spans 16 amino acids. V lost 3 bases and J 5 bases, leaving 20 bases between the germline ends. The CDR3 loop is CASSYESTGTSYGYTF. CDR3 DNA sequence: TGCGCCAGCAGCTACGAATCCACCGGGACATCATATGGCTACACCTTC.

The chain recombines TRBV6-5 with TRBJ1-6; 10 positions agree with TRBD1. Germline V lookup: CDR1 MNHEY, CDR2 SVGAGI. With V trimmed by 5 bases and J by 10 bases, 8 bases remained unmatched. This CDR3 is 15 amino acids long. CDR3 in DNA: TGTGCCAGCAGTAATAGCCGGACAGGGGGATCACCCCTCCACTTT. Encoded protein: CASSNSRTGGSPLHF.

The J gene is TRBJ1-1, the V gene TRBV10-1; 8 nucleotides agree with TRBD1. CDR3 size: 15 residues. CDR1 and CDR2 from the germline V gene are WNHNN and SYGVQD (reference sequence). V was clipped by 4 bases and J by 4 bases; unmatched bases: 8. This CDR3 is CASSVATGAATEAFF. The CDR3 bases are TGCGCCAGCAGTGTCGCGACAGGGGCGGCCACTGAAGCTTTCTTT.

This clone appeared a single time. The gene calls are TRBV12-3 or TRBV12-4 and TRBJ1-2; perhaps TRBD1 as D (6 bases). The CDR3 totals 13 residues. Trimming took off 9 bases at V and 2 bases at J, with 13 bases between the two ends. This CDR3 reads CASGTGTNYGYTF. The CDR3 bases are TGTGCCAGTGGTACAGGGACCAACTATGGCTACACCTTC.

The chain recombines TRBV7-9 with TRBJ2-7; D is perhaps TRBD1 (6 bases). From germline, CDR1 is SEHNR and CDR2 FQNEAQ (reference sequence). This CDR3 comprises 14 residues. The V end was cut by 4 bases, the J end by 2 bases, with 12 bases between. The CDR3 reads CASSSRDNPYEQYF. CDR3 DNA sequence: TGTGCCAGCAGCTCACGGGACAACCCCTACGAGCAGTACTTC. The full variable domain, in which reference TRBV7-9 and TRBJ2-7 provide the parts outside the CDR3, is DTGVSQNPRHKITKRGQNVTFRCDPISEHNRLYWYRQTLGQGPEFLTYFQNEAQLEKSRLLSDRFSAERPKGSFSTLEIQRTEQGDSAMYLCASSSRDNPYEQYFGPGTRLTVT.

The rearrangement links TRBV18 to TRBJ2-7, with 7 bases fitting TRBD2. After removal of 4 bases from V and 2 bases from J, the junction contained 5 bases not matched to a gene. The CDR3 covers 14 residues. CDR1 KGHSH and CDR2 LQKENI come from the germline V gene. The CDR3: CASSLASGTYEQYF. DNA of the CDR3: TGTGCCAGCTCACTTGCTAGCGGTACCTACGAGCAGTACTTC.

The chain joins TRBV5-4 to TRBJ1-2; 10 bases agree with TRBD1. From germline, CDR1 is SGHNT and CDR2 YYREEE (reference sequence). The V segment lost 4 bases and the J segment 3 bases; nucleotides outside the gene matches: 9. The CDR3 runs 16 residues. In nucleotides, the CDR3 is TGTGCCAGCAGCCCCGGACGGGACAGGGGAGACTATGGCTACACCTTC. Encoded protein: CASSPGRDRGDYGYTF.

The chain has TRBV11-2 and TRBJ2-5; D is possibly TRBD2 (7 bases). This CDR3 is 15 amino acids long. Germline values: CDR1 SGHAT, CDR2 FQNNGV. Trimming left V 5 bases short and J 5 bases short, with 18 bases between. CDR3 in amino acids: CASSPWGGAPETQYF. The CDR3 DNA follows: TGTGCCAGCAGCCCATGGGGGGGGGCACCGGAGACCCAGTACTTC.

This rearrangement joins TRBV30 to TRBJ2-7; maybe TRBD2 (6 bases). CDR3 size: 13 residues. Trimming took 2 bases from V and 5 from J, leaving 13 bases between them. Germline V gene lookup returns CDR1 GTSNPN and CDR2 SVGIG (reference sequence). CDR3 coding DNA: TGTGCCTGGAGTAGAAAGGGAGGTAACGAGCAGTACTTC. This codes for CAWSRKGGNEQYF. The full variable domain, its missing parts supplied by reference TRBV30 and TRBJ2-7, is SQTIHQWPATLVQPVGSPLSLECTVEGTSNPNLYWYRQAAGRGLQLLFYSVGIGQISSEVPQNLSASRPQDRQFILSSKKLLLSDSGFYLCAWSRKGGNEQYFGPGTRLTVT.

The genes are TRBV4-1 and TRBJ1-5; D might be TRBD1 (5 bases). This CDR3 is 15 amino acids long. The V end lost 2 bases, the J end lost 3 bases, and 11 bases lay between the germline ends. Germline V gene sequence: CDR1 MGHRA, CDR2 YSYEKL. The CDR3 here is CASSQPDRINQPQHF. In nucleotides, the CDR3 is TGCGCCAGCAGCCAACCTGACAGAATCAATCAGCCCCAGCATTTT.

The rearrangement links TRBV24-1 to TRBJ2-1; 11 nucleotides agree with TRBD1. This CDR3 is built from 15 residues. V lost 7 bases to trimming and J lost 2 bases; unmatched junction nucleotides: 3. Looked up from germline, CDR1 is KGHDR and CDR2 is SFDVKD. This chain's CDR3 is CATRGQGVTYNEQFF. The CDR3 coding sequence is TGTGCCACCAGGGGACAGGGGGTAACCTACAATGAGCAGTTCTTC.

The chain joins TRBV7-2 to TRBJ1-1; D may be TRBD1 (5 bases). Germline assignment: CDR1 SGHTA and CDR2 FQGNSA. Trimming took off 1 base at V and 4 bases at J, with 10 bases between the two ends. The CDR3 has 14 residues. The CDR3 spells CASSLGIQGTEAFF. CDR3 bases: TGTGCCAGCAGCTTAGGTATTCAGGGCACTGAAGCTTTCTTT.

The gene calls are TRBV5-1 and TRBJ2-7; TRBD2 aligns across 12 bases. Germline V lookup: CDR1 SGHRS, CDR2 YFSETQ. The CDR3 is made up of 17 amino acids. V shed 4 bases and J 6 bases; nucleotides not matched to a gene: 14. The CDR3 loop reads CASSGASGRASTREQYF. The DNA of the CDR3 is TGCGCCAGCAGCGGGGCTAGCGGGAGGGCCTCCACCCGCGAGCAGTACTTC.